This TCR beta chain derives from a study of PD-1 blockade in classical Hodgkin lymphoma. Study background: Patients got intravenous nivolumab 3 mg/kg every 2 weeks. Study outcomes and limitations: Causes of the repertoire differences remain undefined, possibly disease activity or prior therapy. For complete responders, baseline diversity was comparable to that of newly diagnosed patients. Any patient who commenced nivolumab under 1 year after ASCT was excluded.

Concerning this clone itself: No antigen is known for it.

Regarding time point: cycle 4 day 1 (C4D1), after about 6 weeks of nivolumab. Autologous stem cell transplantation was followed by relapse in every patient, and brentuximab vedotin exposure varied. The data were produced by immunoSEQ multiplex PCR, yet TCRdb's version contains in-frame clones alone and is incomplete. The table lists over 70,000 clones, less than 95% of them singletons, with roughly 3% in the top ten. This specimen consisted of peripheral blood mononuclear cells (PBMCs), obtained before the fourth cycle of nivolumab. The clonotype was recovered from a human donor with classical Hodgkin lymphoma.

The CDR3 region is CATKGGTGGETQYF. CDR3 nucleotide sequence: TGTGCCACCAAAGGGGGGACCGGGGGCGAGACCCAGTACTTC. The J gene is TRBJ2-5, the V gene TRBV10-3; perhaps D is TRBD1 or TRBD2 (6 bases each). CDR1 and CDR2 (germline): ENHRY, SYGVKD. Trimming removed 10 bases at V and 5 bases at J, with 20 bases between. The length of the CDR3 is 14 residues.